This T cell receptor (beta chain) was retrieved from a study of shared clonotypes between healthy human individuals. A note on this clone: As yet, its antigen is unknown.

V was shortened by 6 bases and J by 1 base, with 15 bases between the two germline ends. This CDR3 contains 14 residues. Germline V CDR1 and CDR2: SQVTM, ANQGSEA. Methods used by the authors: Junction-only sequences produced by ImmunoSEQ had no quality scores, so filtering differed. This table comes from immunoSEQ multiplex PCR, and its TCRdb copy is limited to in-frame clones, with some not included. Clone size and V and J calls were adopted from that table, with D and trimming inferred from the DNA. The sample contains approximately 500,000 clones, approximately 85% of which appear only once. Findings and caveats of the study: An anticipated effect of sequencing depth on clonotype sharing among donors was recognized.

Sequenced sample: PBMCs. The clonotype originates from a middle-aged woman in good health. Some clones in this sample may be carry-over from other donors' samples. The chain recombines TRBV29-1 with TRBJ2-5; tentatively, D is TRBD2 (6 bases). This CDR3 is CSVVYGGVQETQYF. CDR3 bases: TGCAGCGTGGTTTACGGAGGGGTCCAAGAGACCCAGTACTTC. Full variable domain (outside the CDR3, taken from reference TRBV29-1 and TRBJ2-5): SAVISQKPSRDICQRGTSLTIQCQVDSQVTMMFWYRQQPGQSLTLIATANQGSEATYESGFVIDKFPISRPNLTFSTLTVSNMSPEDSSIYLCSVVYGGVQETQYFGPGTRLLVL.